This TCR beta chain was identified during a study of tumor and adjacent non-tumor tissue in lung cancer. Across the study: Stage I to III disease affected ten to eleven men and about 5 women aged about 31 to 80.

RNA was extracted from bulk tissue without any cell sorting. Distant lung tissue was collected more than 3 cm away from the tumor edge. The library came from three nested PCR rounds adapted from ARM-PCR protocols. TCRdb redid the calling of the multiplex PCR reads with MiXCR, one entry per CDR3 protein. The repertoire holds 90,000 to 100,000 distinct CDR3 sequences, with 80% as singletons. V was pared by 7 bases and J by 1 base, with 15 bases between. Germline CDR1 and CDR2: SGHKS and YYEKEE (reference sequence). The CDR3 contains 14 residues. This chain uses TRBV5-5 with TRBJ2-7, with D maybe TRBD2 (6 bases). The TCR originated in a man aged 55 to 70 with small cell lung cancer. Sample: distant non-tumor lung tissue. This chain's CDR3 is CASGLVAESYEQYF. The CDR3 DNA reads as TGTGCCAGCGGCCTGGTAGCGGAATCCTACGAGCAGTACTTC.